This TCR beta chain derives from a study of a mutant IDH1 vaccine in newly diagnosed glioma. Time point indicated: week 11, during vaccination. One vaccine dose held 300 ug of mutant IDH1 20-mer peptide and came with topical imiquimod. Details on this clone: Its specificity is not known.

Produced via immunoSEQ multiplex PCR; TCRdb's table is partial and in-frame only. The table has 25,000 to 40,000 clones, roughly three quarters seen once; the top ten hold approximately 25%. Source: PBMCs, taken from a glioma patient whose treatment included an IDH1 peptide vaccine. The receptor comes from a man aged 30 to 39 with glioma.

The CDR3 coding sequence is TGTGCCAGCAGCTCCGTGGGACAGACCGGGGAGGCTAATGAAAAACTGTTTTTT. This codes for CASSSVGQTGEANEKLFF. V usage is TRBV7-6 and J usage is TRBJ1-4, with TRBD1 matching over 7 bases. The CDR3 totals 18 residues. Germline CDR1 is SGHVS and CDR2 is FNYEAQ. Losses at the gene ends were 4 bases for V and 3 bases for J; bases not matched to a gene: 14.